The 17 T cell receptor beta chains below come from one sample, sequenced in a study of PD-L1 blockade in urothelial cancer (dated by TCRdb to the late 2010s). The label giving this sample's time point can be read as: pretreatment peripheral blood. Library generation was performed with the immunoSEQ multiplex PCR assay. Not all clones reach the TCRdb copy of this immuneACCESS table, which keeps in-frame sequences only. Checked studies attribute under half of the gap to unresolved V genes and leave the rest unexplained. This sample lists about 130,000 clones; 84% were detected once. 3.2% of the sample lies in the top ten. The sequenced sample was PBMCs, obtained around atezolizumab (anti-PD-L1) treatment. Every receptor here comes from a man aged 50-60 years with urothelial cancer.

The chain recombines TRBV28 with TRBJ1-5; D perhaps matches TRBD1 (5 bases). The CDR3 covers 13 residues. Germline lookup yields CDR1 MDHEN and CDR2 SYDVKM. Trimming left V 3 bases short and J 4 bases short, with 7 bases between. DNA for the CDR3: TGTGCCAGCAGTTTTCAGGGAAATCAGCCCCAGCATTTT. It encodes CASSFQGNQPQHF.

V usage is TRBV4-1 and J usage is TRBJ2-2; 7 bases align to TRBD1. Germline trimming cut 3 bases from V and 6 bases from J; bases unmatched to any gene: 16. The CDR3 consists of 18 residues. CDR1 and CDR2 from the germline V gene are MGHRA and YSYEKL. In DNA, the CDR3 is TGCGCCAGCAGCCATCCCCGAGGGGACAGTCTGCGGGCCGGGGAGCTGTTTTTT. Protein: CASSHPRGDSLRAGELFF.

The chain links TRBV28 to TRBJ2-5; D perhaps matches TRBD2 (5 bases). This CDR3 comprises 13 residues. The V and J ends lost 5 bases and 3 bases respectively, with 10 bases between them. CDR1 is MDHEN, CDR2 SYDVKM, per germline. The CDR3 coding sequence is TGTGCCAGCAGTACCGGGAATGAAGAGACCCAGTACTTC. This translates into CASSTGNEETQYF.

The V call is TRBV7-3, the J call TRBJ2-5; D not resolved. Trimming took off 4 bases at V and 1 base at J, with 7 bases between the two ends. The CDR3 runs 13 residues. Germline V gene data show CDR1 as SGHTA and CDR2 as FQGTGA. CDR3 amino acids: CASSSYTQETQYF. As DNA, the CDR3 is TGTGCCAGCAGCTCTTACACCCAAGAGACCCAGTACTTC. The full variable domain, rest sourced from reference TRBV7-3 and TRBJ2-5, is GAGVSQTPSNKVTEKGKYVELRCDPISGHTALYWYRQSLGQGPEFLIYFQGTGAADDSGLPNDRFFAVRPEGSVSTLKIQRTERGDSAVYLCASSSYTQETQYFGPGTRLLVL.

V is TRBV20-1 and J is TRBJ1-2; D is uncertain. The CDR3 is 11 amino acids. V was shortened by 2 bases and J by 7 bases, with 8 bases between the two germline ends. CDR1 is DFQATT and CDR2 is SNEGSKA in the germline V gene (reference sequence). In nucleotides, the CDR3 is TGCAGTGCTAGACGGGCGGGTGGCTACACCTTC. Its protein product is CSARRAGGYTF.

This clone was seen once. The genes are TRBV30 and TRBJ2-2; D unclear. The germline V gene has CDR1 GTSNPN and CDR2 SVGIG (reference sequence). The CDR3 covers 11 residues. Trimming stripped 6 bases from V and 7 bases from J, with 9 bases between. The CDR3 DNA reads TGTGCCTGCCAAACCGGCGGGGAGCTGTTTTTT. Translating it yields CACQTGGELFF.

In its sample, this clone was seen once. This chain connects TRBV21-1 to TRBJ1-5; TRBD1 is the table's D call, not checked against the DNA. TRBV21-1 is marked as a pseudogene. The CDR3 spans 16 residues. CDR3 coding DNA: TGCCCCATCGCGTCGACAGGGGATTGGGGCAATCAGCCCCAGCATTTT. This sequence encodes CPIASTGDWGNQPQHF.

J is TRBJ1-6 and V is TRBV7-9, with D unresolved. Germline V gene lookup returns CDR1 SEHNR and CDR2 FQNEAQ (reference sequence). The V end lost 3 bases, the J end lost 0 bases, and 6 bases lay between the germline ends. The CDR3 covers 15 residues. The CDR3 sequence is CASSFSGSYNSPLHF. The DNA of the CDR3 is TGTGCCAGCAGCTTTTCGGGCTCCTATAATTCACCCCTCCACTTT.

This rearrangement joins TRBV7-6 to TRBJ2-7; 8 bases align to TRBD1. The CDR3 runs to 15 residues. Germline V gene sequence: CDR1 SGHVS, CDR2 FNYEAQ. V lost 5 bases, J lost 0 bases, and 6 bases stayed unmatched. The CDR3 sequence: CASSPGGRSSYEQYF. For the CDR3, the DNA is TGTGCCAGCAGCCCAGGGGGCCGGAGCTCCTACGAGCAGTACTTC.

The chain employs TRBV4-1 and TRBJ2-7; 9 bases are shared with TRBD1. The CDR3 consists of 16 residues. Germline V gene lookup returns CDR1 MGHRA and CDR2 YSYEKL. Unmatched junction bases numbered 6, after V lost 0 bases and J lost 3 bases. CDR3 loop: CASSQDRWTGDYEQYF. The CDR3 DNA sequence: TGCGCCAGCAGCCAAGATCGCTGGACAGGGGACTACGAGCAGTACTTC.

The chain links TRBV30 to TRBJ1-2; no reliable D call. Trimming removed 0 bases at V and 0 bases at J, with 11 bases between. CDR1 is GTSNPN and CDR2 is SVGIG in the germline V gene (reference sequence). This CDR3 region has 15 residues. Here the CDR3 DNA reads TGTGCCTGGAGTGTACTACGAGGGTCTAACTATGGCTACACCTTC. This encodes CAWSVLRGSNYGYTF.

The rearrangement joins TRBV2 to TRBJ1-1; D is possibly TRBD1 (5 bases). The CDR3 is made up of 14 amino acids. Germline CDR1 reads SNHLY; CDR2 reads FYNNEI. V lost 4 bases and J 1 base, leaving 10 bases between the germline ends. The CDR3: CASSGFGGNTEAFF. For the CDR3, the DNA is TGTGCCAGCAGTGGCTTCGGGGGGAACACTGAAGCTTTCTTT.

V and J are TRBV25-1 and TRBJ2-7; no firm D call. Trimming cost V 4 bases and J 9 bases, with 22 bases left between them. The germline V gene has CDR1 MGHDK and CDR2 SYGVNS. This CDR3 spans 15 amino acids. In DNA form, the CDR3 reads TGTGCCAGCAGTGCTTCGGGTTCTCGGTCGCAACGGCAGTACTTC. Amino acids: CASSASGSRSQRQYF.

The chain recombines TRBV7-3 with TRBJ2-3; D perhaps matches TRBD2 (6 bases). The CDR3 is 15 amino acids. Germline V gene lookup returns CDR1 SGHTA and CDR2 FQGTGA. Trimming shortened V by 5 bases and J by 1 base, and 13 bases separated the two germline ends. CDR3 protein: CASSPDYLGTDTQYF. As DNA, the CDR3 is TGTGCCAGCAGCCCGGACTACCTCGGCACAGATACGCAGTATTTT. Filled out from reference TRBV7-3 and TRBJ2-3, the complete variable domain reads GAGVSQTPSNKVTEKGKYVELRCDPISGHTALYWYRQSLGQGPEFLIYFQGTGAADDSGLPNDRFFAVRPEGSVSTLKIQRTERGDSAVYLCASSPDYLGTDTQYFGPGTRLTVL.

The chain joins TRBV9 to TRBJ2-1, with 7 positions matching TRBD1. With 3 bases clipped from V and 4 bases from J, the junction kept 1 base outside the gene matches. The V gene's germline CDR1 is SGDLS and CDR2 YYNGEE. The CDR3 spans 13 residues. Here the CDR3 reads CASSEGQYNEQFF. The CDR3, as DNA: TGTGCCAGCAGCGAGGGACAGTACAATGAGCAGTTCTTC.

This sequence joins TRBV27 and TRBJ2-3; a possible D gene is TRBD2 (5 bases). V lost 0 bases and J lost 0, with 10 bases in between. The germline gives CDR1 MNHEY, CDR2 SMNVEV (reference sequence). The CDR3 runs to 16 residues. CDR3 sequence: CASSLSARLSTDTQYF. CDR3 sequence (DNA): TGTGCCAGCAGTTTATCGGCCAGACTAAGCACAGATACGCAGTATTTT.

The chain has TRBV4-2 and TRBJ2-1, with TRBD2 as a possible D gene (6 bases). This CDR3 is built from 14 residues. Looked up from germline, CDR1 is LGHNA and CDR2 is YNFKEQ. The V and J ends lost 0 bases and 5 bases respectively, with 8 bases between them. The CDR3 is CASSQEGLNNEQFF. Written as DNA, the CDR3 is TGTGCCAGCAGCCAAGAGGGACTGAACAATGAGCAGTTCTTC.